This T cell receptor beta chain emerged from a study of T cell responses to AZD1222 COVID-19 vaccine. Study results and caveats: Once two AZD1222 doses were given, Spike-specific TCR breadth and depth went up. At study baseline, merely a handful of AZD1222 recipients were seropositive. The sample set comprised mostly white British donors with more females, and clonal diversity was possibly underestimated. Repertoire sampling happened only post peak T cell response.

Concerning this clone: Antigen specificity is unknown.

Some clones are missing from TCRdb's copy, which holds only in-frame ones; the method was immunoSEQ multiplex PCR. The table lists roughly 110,000 clones, roughly 89% of them singletons. Germline V CDR1 and CDR2: SGHVS, FQNEAQ. The germline V and J ends were trimmed by 7 bases and 3 bases, with 12 bases remaining between them. The CDR3 sequence is 13 residues long. Sequencing used peripheral blood, obtained on day 0 of AZD1222 vaccination. This clonotype was obtained from an adult in good health. The chain recombines TRBV7-8 with TRBJ1-2; a possible D gene is TRBD1 (5 bases). This CDR3 reads CASTSGFDYGYTF. In DNA, the CDR3 is TGTGCCAGCACCTCAGGGTTCGACTATGGCTACACCTTC.